These 22 T cell receptor beta chains were sequenced from one sample in a study of vaccination effects on CD4 cells after COVID-19. Their antigen targets remain unknown. Antigen-specific CD4+ T cell clonotypes were called by their expansion after viral peptide-pool culture in ViraFEST. With about 9 days of culture completed, CD4+ T cells were isolated. BNT162b2 vaccine or mRNA-1273 vaccine was given to participants in two doses. The protocol was immunoSEQ multiplex PCR, while the TCRdb copy is restricted to in-frame clones and leaves out a portion. The sample carries tens of thousands of clones, around three fifths recorded once. Sample: CD4+ T cells from PBMCs cultured with SARS-CoV-2 spike peptides, taken after COVID-19 vaccination. Source of these receptors: a human donor who received a COVID-19 vaccine.

The chain uses TRBV30 and TRBJ1-1, with a possible D match to TRBD1 (6 bases). The CDR3 consists of 12 residues. Germline V lookup: CDR1 GTSNPN, CDR2 SVGIG (reference sequence). The V end lost 4 bases, the J end lost 6 bases, and 12 bases lay between the germline ends. Written as DNA, the CDR3 is TGTGCCTGGACAAACACAGGGTCTGAAGCTTTCTTT. The encoded protein is CAWTNTGSEAFF.

The chain employs TRBV19 and TRBJ2-1; TRBD2 matches 7 bases. The CDR3 loop spans 14 amino acids. Germline lookup yields CDR1 LNHDA and CDR2 SQIVND (reference sequence). The V gene end was trimmed by 6 bases and the J gene end by 4 bases; junction bases not matched to a gene: 6. CDR3 sequence reads: CASSPTSVYNEQFF. In DNA form, the CDR3 reads TGTGCCAGTAGCCCTACTAGCGTGTACAATGAGCAGTTCTTC. The whole variable domain, filled in from reference TRBV19 and TRBJ2-1, reads DGGITQSPKYLFRKEGQNVTLSCEQNLNHDAMYWYRQDPGQGLRLIYYSQIVNDFQKGDIAEGYSVSREKKESFPLTVTSAQKNPTAFYLCASSPTSVYNEQFFGPGTRLTVL.

This clone was seen only a few times. J is TRBJ2-7 and V is TRBV12-3 or TRBV12-4; no reliable D call. The CDR3 is made up of 13 amino acids. Trimming pared 4 bases from V and 0 bases from J, leaving 7 bases between. CDR3 protein: CASSSTLSYEQYF. CDR3 bases: TGTGCCAGCAGTTCGACTCTCTCCTACGAGCAGTACTTC.

The V gene is TRBV11-2, the J gene TRBJ1-1; D uncertain. The V end lost 4 bases, the J end lost 1 base, and 10 bases lay between the germline ends. The germline CDR1 and CDR2 sequences are SGHAT and FQNNGV. CDR3 length: 14 amino acids. The CDR3: CASSWRHGNTEAFF. The CDR3 coding sequence is TGTGCCAGCAGCTGGAGACATGGGAACACTGAAGCTTTCTTT.

V and J are TRBV6-5 and TRBJ1-6; D uncertain. Germline assignment: CDR1 MNHEY and CDR2 SVGAGI. V dropped 0 bases and J dropped 7 bases, with 7 bases sitting between them. This CDR3 contains 14 residues. The CDR3 region is CASSYSRRNSPLHF. The CDR3 DNA is TGTGCCAGCAGTTACTCGAGGCGGAATTCACCCCTCCACTTT.

This clone was recorded only once. The chain uses TRBV27 and TRBJ1-2, with D perhaps matching TRBD1 (6 bases). Germline V gene lookup returns CDR1 MNHEY and CDR2 SMNVEV (reference sequence). V lost 5 bases and J 1 base, leaving 20 bases between the germline ends. CDR3 length equals 17 residues. CDR3 sequence: CASSPNRDSTFNYGYTF. The CDR3 nucleotides are TGTGCCAGCAGTCCCAACAGGGACTCCACCTTTAACTATGGCTACACCTTC.

CDR3 region: CASSEGTGGTGELFF. The CDR3 region has the DNA TGTGCCAGCAGTGAAGGGACAGGGGGCACCGGGGAGCTGTTTTTT. The V and J genes are TRBV2 and TRBJ2-2, with 10 positions matching TRBD1. The CDR3 has 15 amino acids. Germline CDR1 SNHLY, CDR2 FYNNEI. V lost 1 base, J lost 4 bases, and 0 bases stayed unmatched.

This clone is a singleton in its sample. The chain carries TRBV6-1 and TRBJ1-1; D uncertain. CDR1 and CDR2 (germline): MNHNS, SASEGT. CDR3 length: 13 residues. V was clipped by 3 bases and J by 8 bases, with 13 bases between them. The CDR3 DNA reads TGTGCCAGCAGTGAGTCGGGATTTCCAGAAGCTTTCTTT. Its protein is CASSESGFPEAFF.

The chain is built from TRBV2 and TRBJ2-7; possible D gene TRBD1, 6 bases. Trimming cost V 7 bases and J 4 bases, with 17 bases left between them. The V gene's germline CDR1 is SNHLY and CDR2 FYNNEI. The CDR3 contains 14 residues. The CDR3 DNA is TGTGCCAGCAAGATGACAGGACCGCCTTACGAGCAGTACTTC. Amino acid sequence: CASKMTGPPYEQYF.

This clone was counted between two and nine times. This chain joins TRBV6-5 and TRBJ1-1; D is ambiguous. This CDR3 is 12 amino acids long. The V end was cut by 6 bases, the J end by 8 bases, with 13 bases between. Germline lookup yields CDR1 MNHEY and CDR2 SVGAGI. The DNA for the CDR3 is TGTGCCAGCAGCCCCCACCGGCAGGAAGCTTTCTTT. Residues: CASSPHRQEAFF.

The chain employs TRBV15 and TRBJ2-7; the D gene is possibly TRBD2 (6 bases). The CDR3 loop spans 15 amino acids. The germline V gene encodes CDR1 LNHNV and CDR2 YYDKDF (reference sequence). V was clipped by 3 bases and J by 2 bases, with 14 bases between them. The CDR3 loop is CATSSPTRETYEQYF. CDR3 nucleotides: TGTGCCACCAGCAGTCCAACTCGGGAGACCTACGAGCAGTACTTC.

V usage is TRBV14 and J usage is TRBJ1-6; TRBD1 is a possible D gene (6 bases). The CDR3 loop spans 16 amino acids. V lost 1 base and J lost 8, with 15 bases in between. Germline loops: CDR1 SGHDN, CDR2 FVKESK. The CDR3 spells CASSQAPGQRYSPLHF. The CDR3 DNA sequence: TGTGCCAGCAGCCAAGCTCCAGGACAGCGGTATTCACCCCTCCACTTT.

This clone has only a few counts. V is TRBV6-5 and J is TRBJ2-2; 8 nucleotides line up with TRBD1. CDR1 and CDR2 (germline): MNHEY, SVGAGI. With V trimmed by 4 bases and J by 1 base, 5 bases remained unmatched. The CDR3 length is 16 residues. The CDR3 sequence: CASSSRTGRNTGELFF. For the CDR3, the DNA is TGTGCCAGCAGTTCCAGGACAGGGCGGAACACCGGGGAGCTGTTTTTT.

The rearrangement uses TRBV6-5 and TRBJ1-4; 8 bases are a match to TRBD1. Unmatched junction bases numbered 6, after V lost 6 bases and J lost 6 bases. CDR1 is MNHEY, CDR2 SVGAGI, per germline. The CDR3 is made up of 14 amino acids. The CDR3 nucleotides are TGTGCCAGCAGGCCCGGGACAGGCTATGAAAAACTGTTTTTT. Encoded protein: CASRPGTGYEKLFF.

The V call is TRBV7-9, the J call TRBJ1-2; no definite D call. V was clipped by 5 bases and J by 5 bases, with 21 bases between them. This CDR3 contains 16 residues. Per the germline V gene, CDR1 is SEHNR and CDR2 is FQNEAQ (reference sequence). CDR3 nucleotides: TGTGCCAGCAGCGCCCCACAAGCGGGTGCCCTTTATGGCTACACCTTC. Amino acid sequence: CASSAPQAGALYGYTF. The full variable domain, rest sourced from reference TRBV7-9 and TRBJ1-2, is DTGVSQNPRHKITKRGQNVTFRCDPISEHNRLYWYRQTLGQGPEFLTYFQNEAQLEKSRLLSDRFSAERPKGSFSTLEIQRTEQGDSAMYLCASSAPQAGALYGYTFGSGTRLTVV.

The rearrangement uses TRBV18 and TRBJ1-1; TRBD1 might be the D (6 bases). The CDR3 spans 13 residues. Trimming pared 7 bases from V and 1 base from J, leaving 10 bases between. CDR1 is KGHSH, CDR2 LQKENI, per germline. The CDR3 coding sequence is TGTGCCAGCTATACGGGACAGAACACTGAAGCTTTCTTT. Protein product: CASYTGQNTEAFF.

The chain uses TRBV2 and TRBJ1-6; no clear D. CDR1 and CDR2 from the germline V gene are SNHLY and FYNNEI. The CDR3 sequence is 13 residues long. The germline V and J ends were trimmed by 5 bases and 10 bases, with 12 bases remaining between them. CDR3 in DNA: TGTGCCAGCAGTCCGGTGGCCGAGTCACCCCTCCACTTT. It specifies CASSPVAESPLHF. The full variable domain, in which reference TRBV2 and TRBJ1-6 provide the parts outside the CDR3, is EPEVTQTPSHQVTQMGQEVILRCVPISNHLYFYWYRQILGQKVEFLVSFYNNEISEKSEIFDDQFSVERPDGSNFTLKIRSTKLEDSAMYFCASSPVAESPLHFGNGTRLTVT.

This clone was counted once. V usage is TRBV7-2 and J usage is TRBJ2-5; no definite D call. From germline, CDR1 is SGHTA and CDR2 FQGNSA. The CDR3 contains 14 residues. V lost 2 bases to trimming and J lost 0 bases, with 7 bases between them. For the CDR3, the DNA is TGTGCCAGCAGCTTATTCCTGTACCAAGAGACCCAGTACTTC. It is translated as CASSLFLYQETQYF.

J is TRBJ1-6 and V is TRBV5-1, with 12 bases identical to TRBD1. The CDR3 is made up of 16 amino acids. Per the germline V gene, CDR1 is SGHRS and CDR2 is YFSETQ. V dropped 4 bases and J dropped 6; count of bases not matched to a gene: 5. The CDR3 here is CASSPGQGAGNSPLHF. DNA for the CDR3: TGCGCCAGCAGCCCGGGACAGGGGGCCGGTAATTCACCCCTCCACTTT. Looking up the rest from reference TRBV5-1 and TRBJ1-6 gives the full variable domain: KAGVTQTPRYLIKTRGQQVTLSCSPISGHRSVSWYQQTPGQGLQFLFEYFSETQRNKGNFPGRFSGRQFSNSRSEMNVSTLELGDSALYLCASSPGQGAGNSPLHFGNGTRLTVT.

The V call is TRBV2, the J call TRBJ2-3; tentatively, D is TRBD1 (5 bases). The CDR3 length is 13 residues. Looked up from germline, CDR1 is SNHLY and CDR2 is FYNNEI. Trimming took 10 bases from V and 0 from J, leaving 11 bases between them. CDR3 in amino acids: CATKRTSTDTQYF. As DNA, the CDR3 is TGTGCCACCAAGAGGACAAGCACAGATACGCAGTATTTT. The variable domain in full, with the rest retrieved from reference TRBV2 and TRBJ2-3, is EPEVTQTPSHQVTQMGQEVILRCVPISNHLYFYWYRQILGQKVEFLVSFYNNEISEKSEIFDDQFSVERPDGSNFTLKIRSTKLEDSAMYFCATKRTSTDTQYFGPGTRLTVL.

V and J are TRBV6-5 and TRBJ1-4; a weak D match, TRBD1 (5 bases). The V end lost 2 bases, the J end lost 8 bases, and 15 bases lay between the germline ends. This CDR3 is built from 15 residues. From germline, CDR1 is MNHEY and CDR2 SVGAGI. DNA for the CDR3: TGTGCCAGCAGTTACGCGGGGGTTACGGGAGAAAAACTGTTTTTT. This codes for CASSYAGVTGEKLFF.

The CDR3 spells CSVGKTGGGYEQYF. The CDR3 nucleotides read TGCAGCGTGGGTAAGACAGGGGGCGGCTACGAGCAGTACTTC. The chain has TRBV29-1 and TRBJ2-7, with 10 nucleotides matching TRBD1. The germline V gene has CDR1 SQVTM and CDR2 ANQGSEA. Trimming removed 6 bases from V and 3 bases from J; junction bases left unmatched: 8. The CDR3 is made up of 14 amino acids.